A selection of T cell receptor beta chains follows, all from one sample in a study of prognosis after radiotherapy for stage I lung cancer. TCRdb re-derived calls from the multiplex PCR reads in MiXCR, one entry per CDR3 protein. The repertoire holds roughly 26,000 distinct CDR3 sequences, with around 30% as singletons. Material: PBMCs, obtained before or after stereotactic body radiation therapy (not recorded which). The origin of the receptors is a donor over 45 with non-small cell lung cancer. Both conserved end residues are part of each CDR3. The D gene is left open where the match is weak. A clone size is listed for some rows: how often the clone was seen (once, few, many), or a class if it is expanded.

V gene	D gene	clone size	J gene	CDR3 protein	CDR3 DNA
TRBV28	TRBD2	many	TRBJ2-1	CASSPWASGTYNEQFF	TGTGCCAGCAGTCCCTGGGCTAGCGGGACCTACAATGAGCAGTTCTTC
TRBV24-1	-	many	TRBJ2-3	CATSGLVSSGGTQYF	TGTGCCACCAGTGGACTAGTTTCTTCTGGGGGGACGCAGTATTTT
TRBV28	-	many	TRBJ1-5	CASSTRGGLNQPQHF	TGTGCCAGCAGTACGAGGGGGGGCCTGAATCAGCCCCAGCATTTT
TRBV6-1	-	many	TRBJ1-3	CASRKRGDGASSSGNTIYF	TGTGCCAGCAGGAAAAGAGGGGACGGAGCGTCGTCCTCTGGAAACACCATATATTTT
TRBV7-8	-	-	TRBJ1-2	CASSLHTGYGYTF	TGTGCCAGCAGCCTCCATACGGGATATGGCTACACCTTC
TRBV6-1	-	many	TRBJ1-2	CASSEEGMIWVSYGYTF	TGTGCCAGCAGTGAAGAGGGGATGATATGGGTCAGCTATGGCTACACCTTC
TRBV12-3/TRBV12-4	-	many	TRBJ1-1	CASSFFEETEAFF	TGTGCCAGCAGTTTTTTCGAGGAAACTGAAGCTTTCTTT
TRBV11-3	-	many	TRBJ2-6	CASSFGSGANVLTF	TGTGCCAGCAGCTTTGGGTCCGGGGCCAACGTCCTGACTTTC
TRBV7-3	-	-	TRBJ2-1	CASSLTLSGRADEQFF	TGTGCCAGTAGCTTAACACTATCGGGGCGCGCGGATGAGCAGTTCTTC
TRBV28	-	many	TRBJ2-6	CASSLWAVSGANVLTF	TGTGCCAGCAGTTTATGGGCGGTCTCTGGGGCCAACGTCCTGACTTTC
TRBV7-9	-	many	TRBJ2-7	CASSSREANEQYF	TGTGCCAGCAGCAGCAGGGAGGCGAACGAGCAGTACTTC
TRBV5-1	-	-	TRBJ1-1	CASSLYPGTEAFF	TGCGCCAGCAGCCTGTATCCGGGTACTGAAGCTTTCTTT
TRBV20-1	-	many	TRBJ2-7	CSAGEGAGGRKYF	TGCAGTGCTGGGGAGGGGGCAGGGGGTAGGAAGTACTTC
TRBV4-1	-	many	TRBJ1-3	CASSQLGSGNTIYF	TGCGCCAGCAGCCAACTAGGCTCTGGAAACACCATATATTTT
TRBV6-1	-	many	TRBJ1-6	CASSERWGGTSPLHF	TGTGCCAGCAGTGAACGATGGGGGGGGACTTCACCCCTCCACTTT
TRBV12-3/TRBV12-4	TRBD1	few	TRBJ1-2	CASSSGTDYTF	TGTGCCAGCAGTTCGGGGACAGACTACACCTTC
TRBV5-1	TRBD2	many	TRBJ2-7	CASSFSGDTYEQYF	TGCGCCAGCAGCTTTAGCGGGGACACCTACGAGCAGTACTTC
TRBV5-1	-	-	TRBJ2-3	CASSLAGRDPVDTQYF	TGCGCCAGCAGCTTGGCGGGGCGGGACCCGGTAGATACGCAGTATTTT
TRBV7-2	-	many	TRBJ1-2	CASRGTISFYGYTF	TGTGCCAGCAGGGGGACAATATCCTTTTATGGCTACACCTTC
TRBV20-1	TRBD2	many	TRBJ2-7	CSARGGLATHEQYF	TGCAGTGCTAGAGGGGGACTAGCTACCCACGAGCAGTACTTC
TRBV19	-	-	TRBJ1-2	CASSITGVADGYTF	TGTGCCAGTAGTATTACTGGCGTGGCAGATGGCTACACCTTC
TRBV6-1	TRBD2	many	TRBJ2-1	CASSPAGGGADEQFF	TGTGCCAGCAGTCCTGCGGGCGGGGGGGCTGATGAGCAGTTCTTC
TRBV20-1	TRBD1	many	TRBJ1-5	CSAAPRDRGYQPQHF	TGCAGTGCTGCCCCACGCGACAGGGGATACCAGCCCCAGCATTTT
TRBV6-5	-	-	TRBJ2-7	CASSWMYEVWKRWDVYEQYF	TGTGCCAGCAGTTGGATGTACGAGGTTTGGAAGCGCTGGGACGTGTACGAGCAGTACTTC
TRBV7-6	TRBD1	many	TRBJ1-3	CASSAQGAGNTIYF	TGTGCCAGCAGCGCACAGGGGGCTGGAAACACCATATATTTT
TRBV2	TRBD2	-	TRBJ2-3	CASSQGLAAITDTQYF	TGTGCCAGCAGTCAAGGACTAGCGGCAATCACAGATACGCAGTATTTT
TRBV5-1	TRBD2	many	TRBJ2-5	CASSTALAVETQYF	TGCGCCAGCAGCACGGCCCTAGCGGTGGAGACCCAGTACTTC
TRBV5-1	TRBD1	many	TRBJ2-3	CASSSPRTGKSTDTQYF	TGCGCCAGCAGCTCCCCTCGGACAGGGAAAAGCACAGATACGCAGTATTTT
TRBV18	-	-	TRBJ2-5	CASSPREETQYF	TGTGCCAGCTCACCACGGGAAGAGACCCAGTACTTC